The clone carrying this TCR beta chain was detected many times. Its target is not known. This specimen comes from a study of T-cell memory formation after mild COVID-19. For the study at large: TCR clusters were mostly confined to one donor each. Study-level findings and limits: Contracting clones localized mainly to CM and EM when CD4+ and mainly to EMRA when CD8+. Researchers found some responding clones in pre-infection memory, a sign that cross-reactive memory joined.

TCRalpha and TCRbeta libraries used 5'RACE with constant-segment primers and UMIs. TCRdb independently ran MiXCR on the 5' RACE reads; one entry per CDR3 protein. The sample holds about 600,000 distinct CDR3 sequences; about 20% are singletons and the top ten take 7.5% to 9.5%. Trimming took off 5 bases at V and 0 bases at J, with 20 bases between the two ends. This CDR3 is built from 18 residues. Germline V gene sequence: CDR1 SEHNR, CDR2 FQNEAQ (reference sequence). Source material: PBMCs or a T cell subset sorted from them (not recorded which). This TCR derives from an adult woman who had mild COVID-19 (a few samples of this study predate the infection). Cell type and time point are not known. V usage is TRBV7-9 and J usage is TRBJ2-1, with D possibly matching TRBD2 (5 bases). DNA of the CDR3: TGTGCCAGCAGCGCAGATCCGGGGTGGCCAAGCTCCTACAATGAGCAGTTCTTC. Amino acid sequence: CASSADPGWPSSYNEQFF.